Below, 21 T cell receptor beta chains from the same sample are listed, as sequenced in a study of CD8 T cells in ankylosing spondylitis. Study-wide results and limits: A TCR beta motif made of about 8 highly homologous variants seemed typical of ankylosing spondylitis blood.

TCRdb reanalysed the 5' RACE reads using MiXCR and keeps one entry per CDR3 protein. The table shows about 840,000 distinct CDR3 sequences, with approximately 12% occurring only once. These receptors have no identified antigens. Material: blood, either unsorted or a sorted T cell fraction (not recorded which). These receptors originate from a male donor with ankylosing spondylitis.

The rearrangement uses TRBV5-5 and TRBJ2-7, with 7 bases matching TRBD2. The CDR3 is made up of 14 amino acids. J lost 7 bases, V lost 6 bases, and 13 bases had no gene match. CDR1 is SGHKS, CDR2 YYEKEE, per germline (reference sequence). CDR3 in DNA: TGTGCCAGCACCTCGTGGGGGTTGGGAGGGGAGCAGTACTTC. It is translated as CASTSWGLGGEQYF.

The V and J genes are TRBV12-3 or TRBV12-4 and TRBJ1-2; the D is unclear. V gave up 7 bases and J gave up 2 bases, with 14 bases separating them. The CDR3 contains 14 residues. The CDR3 coding sequence is TGTGCCAGCACTAACTCTGGCACCAACTATGGCTACACCTTC. Encoded protein: CASTNSGTNYGYTF.

This chain connects TRBV7-9 to TRBJ1-2; D is possibly TRBD1 (5 bases). In germline, CDR1 is SEHNR, CDR2 FQNEAQ (reference sequence). The V gene lost 4 bases and the J gene lost 5 bases, with 14 bases spanning the gap. The CDR3 is 14 amino acids. This CDR3 is CASSSQGIEYGYTF. For the CDR3, the DNA is TGTGCCAGCAGCTCTCAGGGTATTGAGTATGGCTACACCTTC.

A few counts support this clonotype. The chain carries TRBV9 and TRBJ1-1; possible D gene TRBD1, 5 bases. V was pared by 2 bases and J by 5 bases, with 10 bases between. The V gene's germline CDR1 is SGDLS and CDR2 YYNGEE. The CDR3 length is 13 residues. CDR3 protein: CASSVSGMTEAFF. CDR3 DNA sequence: TGTGCCAGCAGCGTTTCAGGGATGACTGAAGCTTTCTTT.

This clonotype was seen more than once but under ten times. V and J are TRBV24-1 and TRBJ2-7; 13 positions match TRBD2. Per the germline V gene, CDR1 is KGHDR and CDR2 is SFDVKD. This CDR3 is 16 amino acids long. V lost 2 bases, J lost 5 bases, and 5 bases stayed unmatched. The CDR3 here is CATSDSSTSGRDEQYF. CDR3 sequence (DNA): TGTGCCACCAGTGATTCCAGTACTAGCGGGAGGGACGAGCAGTACTTC.

V usage is TRBV6-6 and J usage is TRBJ2-4; D may match TRBD1 or TRBD2 (5 bases each). V lost 2 bases to trimming and J lost 8 bases, with 10 bases between them. The V gene's germline CDR1 is MNHNY and CDR2 SVGAGI (reference sequence). The CDR3 contains 13 residues. Here the CDR3 reads CASSYGTADIQYF. DNA of the CDR3: TGTGCCAGCAGTTACGGGACCGCGGACATTCAGTACTTC.

Details on this clonotype: A much larger clonotype is one base distant, so this may be a read error. The rearrangement links TRBV11-2 to TRBJ2-1; no reliable D call. Germline assignment: CDR1 SGHAT and CDR2 FQNNGV. The CDR3 is 14 residues long. CDR3 sequence: CASSLERLYNQQFF. The CDR3 coding sequence is TGTGCCAGCAGCTTAGAGCGACTGTACAATCAGCAGTTCTTC.

This chain links TRBV29-1 with TRBJ1-1; TRBD1 aligns across 7 bases. The CDR3 consists of 14 residues. Germline CDR1 reads SQVTM; CDR2 reads ANQGSEA. V was pared by 8 bases and J by 0 bases, with 9 bases of the junction left unmatched. The CDR3 is CSSRSGQLNTEAFF. CDR3 coding DNA: TGCAGCTCTCGCTCGGGACAGCTGAACACTGAAGCTTTCTTT. Full variable domain (outside the CDR3, taken from reference TRBV29-1 and TRBJ1-1): SAVISQKPSRDICQRGTSLTIQCQVDSQVTMMFWYRQQPGQSLTLIATANQGSEATYESGFVIDKFPISRPNLTFSTLTVSNMSPEDSSIYLCSSRSGQLNTEAFFGQGTRLTVV.

This clonotype has at least ten counts. The chain recombines TRBV20-1 with TRBJ1-1, with D maybe TRBD1 (5 bases). The V and J ends lost 8 bases and 2 bases respectively, with 15 bases between them. The CDR3 has 13 amino acids. CDR1 DFQATT and CDR2 SNEGSKA come from the germline V gene (reference sequence). The CDR3 DNA reads as TGCAGTACCAAGACAGTAGAAAACACTGAAGCTTTCTTT. It codes for CSTKTVENTEAFF.

The chain links TRBV11-2 to TRBJ2-5, with unresolved D. CDR1 and CDR2 from the germline V gene are SGHAT and FQNNGV. The CDR3 is made up of 15 amino acids. V lost 7 bases and J 5 bases, leaving 20 bases between the germline ends. The CDR3 here is CASTSLEHLGETQYF. CDR3 DNA sequence: TGTGCCAGCACCAGCTTAGAGCACCTCGGGGAGACCCAGTACTTC.

This clonotype was seen a few times. V and J are TRBV20-1 and TRBJ2-7; the D is unclear. CDR1 and CDR2 from the germline V gene are DFQATT and SNEGSKA (reference sequence). The V end lost 3 bases, the J end lost 0 bases, and 12 bases lay between the germline ends. The CDR3 runs to 14 residues. The CDR3 reads CSASRPQSSYEQYF. In DNA, the CDR3 is TGCAGTGCTAGCAGGCCGCAGAGCTCCTACGAGCAGTACTTC.

In this sample, this clonotype turned up a few times. The chain combines TRBV7-9 with TRBJ2-3; 8 bases line up with TRBD1. Germline-derived CDR1 and CDR2 are SEHNR and FQNEAQ (reference sequence). The CDR3 has 14 residues. Losses at the gene ends were 5 bases for V and 6 bases for J; bases not matched to a gene: 7. CDR3 loop: CASSPPDREDTQYF. CDR3 in DNA: TGTGCCAGCAGCCCCCCGGACAGGGAGGATACGCAGTATTTT.

This clonotype was picked up many times. The genes are TRBV5-1 and TRBJ1-2, with TRBD1 as a possible D gene (5 bases). The ends were cut back, 4 bases at V and 4 bases at J, with 14 bases in the middle. This CDR3 region has 14 residues. Germline V lookup: CDR1 SGHRS, CDR2 YFSETQ. The CDR3 bases are TGCGCCAGCAGCGCGGAGTGGGACTCCTATGGCTACACCTTC. It specifies CASSAEWDSYGYTF.

This CDR3 reads CASSLPGSNSYGYTF. The CDR3 coding sequence is TGTGCCAGCAGCTTACCGGGATCGAATAGCTATGGCTACACCTTC. This sequence joins TRBV5-6 and TRBJ1-2, with D unresolved. Trimming shortened V by 2 bases and J by 4 bases, and 15 bases separated the two germline ends. The CDR3 runs to 15 residues. In germline, CDR1 is SGHDT, CDR2 YYEEEE.

The CDR3 coding sequence is TGTGCCAGCAGTCCTCCTAGCGGGAGGGGGCAGAACACCGGGGAGCTGTTTTTT. The encoded protein is CASSPPSGRGQNTGELFF. J is TRBJ2-2 and V is TRBV28; 12 bases fit TRBD2. The junction had 8 bases not matched to a gene; V was cut back by 5 bases and J by 1 base. The CDR3 extends over 18 amino acids. Germline V gives CDR1 MDHEN, CDR2 SYDVKM.

This clonotype was seen more than once but under ten times. The chain combines TRBV20-1 with TRBJ1-1; D remains unclear. The CDR3 sequence is 14 residues long. Trimming took off 0 bases at V and 1 base at J, with 9 bases between the two ends. Germline loops: CDR1 DFQATT, CDR2 SNEGSKA (reference sequence). CDR3 sequence (DNA): TGCAGTGCTAGAGATGGGCAGCGGAACACTGAAGCTTTCTTT. This translates into CSARDGQRNTEAFF.

In its sample, this clonotype was seen many times. The chain couples TRBV4-2 to TRBJ2-1; 8 positions agree with TRBD2. The germline CDR1 and CDR2 sequences are LGHNA and YNFKEQ. The CDR3 length is 16 residues. V lost 6 bases, J lost 0 bases, and 7 bases stayed unmatched. CDR3: CASSSSGGNSYNEQFF. For the CDR3, the DNA is TGTGCCAGCAGTTCAAGCGGGGGAAACTCCTACAATGAGCAGTTCTTC.

This clonotype was counted between two and nine times. This chain uses TRBV28 with TRBJ2-1; the D is unclear. Germline V gene sequence: CDR1 MDHEN, CDR2 SYDVKM. V lost 7 bases and J 6 bases, leaving 16 bases between the germline ends. The CDR3 extends over 14 amino acids. CDR3 coding DNA: TGTGCCAGCACCCTACCCGGGCAGTTCAATGAGCAGTTCTTC. It yields the protein CASTLPGQFNEQFF.

The chain combines TRBV7-2 with TRBJ1-2; a weak D match, TRBD1 (5 bases). The V end lost 7 bases, the J end lost 1 base, and 19 bases lay between the germline ends. The germline CDR1 and CDR2 sequences are SGHTA and FQGNSA. The CDR3 sequence is 16 residues long. The CDR3: CASTIRRQTDNYGYTF. Here the CDR3 DNA reads TGTGCCAGCACCATAAGAAGACAGACAGATAACTATGGCTACACCTTC.

This clonotype was found many times. This chain links TRBV7-2 with TRBJ2-7; no firm D call. The CDR3 is 13 residues long. Trimming left V 1 base short and J 3 bases short, with 7 bases between. Germline values: CDR1 SGHTA, CDR2 FQGNSA. This CDR3 reads CASSLGLVYEQYF. In DNA, the CDR3 is TGTGCCAGCAGCTTAGGTCTGGTCTACGAGCAGTACTTC. Variable domain in full (rest from reference TRBV7-2 and TRBJ2-7): GAGVSQSPSNKVTEKGKDVELRCDPISGHTALYWYRQSLGQGLEFLIYFQGNSAPDKSGLPSDRFSAERTGGSVSTLTIQRTQQEDSAVYLCASSLGLVYEQYFGPGTRLTVT.

This clonotype was observed a handful of times. The rearrangement joins TRBV12-3 or TRBV12-4 to TRBJ2-7, with D possibly TRBD1 on 5 matching bases. The V gene lost 1 base and the J gene lost 7 bases, with 8 bases spanning the gap. The CDR3 loop spans 12 amino acids. The CDR3 nucleotides are TGTGCCAGCAGTTTAGACAGGATTGAGCAGTACTTC. Its protein is CASSLDRIEQYF.